This T cell receptor beta chain derives from a study of blood T cells in healthy people across ages. This CDR3 has 13 residues. The germline V gene has CDR1 DFQATT and CDR2 SNEGSKA (reference sequence). V was trimmed by 3 bases and J by 0 bases, leaving 8 bases between them. Combining a sample-barcoded 5' primer with a J-beta primer mix, a second PCR ran for roughly 7 to 12 cycles. TCRdb independently ran MiXCR on the 5' RACE reads; one entry per CDR3 protein. The sample shows roughly 800,000 distinct CDR3 sequences, 58% of them seen only once. Specimen: blood. V and J are TRBV20-1 and TRBJ1-1; D is undetermined. This sequence was found in a young man in good health. CDR3 sequence: CSASGGMNTEAFF. The CDR3 bases are TGCAGTGCTAGTGGAGGTATGAACACTGAAGCTTTCTTT.